Each of the 9 T cell receptor beta chains below was sequenced from the same sample in a study of cytomegalovirus exposure and HLA in healthy donors. The PCR used 60 Vbeta and 13 Jbeta primers. Sequencing was performed with immunoSEQ multiplex PCR; in TCRdb, only in-frame clones are kept and a portion is missing. Of 110,000 or so clones in the sample, approximately 77% were seen once. Source material: PBMCs. All receptors come from a middle-aged man in good health and CMV-seropositive.

CDR3 sequence (DNA): TGCAGTGCTAATGGGGCCGGCTACACCTTC. Translating it yields CSANGAGYTF. This sequence joins TRBV20-1 and TRBJ1-2; TRBD1 might be the D (5 bases). Germline CDR1 DFQATT, CDR2 SNEGSKA (reference sequence). The CDR3 runs to 10 residues. V lost 4 bases to trimming and J lost 8 bases, with 8 bases between them.

J is TRBJ2-5 and V is TRBV7-8, with 11 nucleotides matching TRBD2. Germline CDR1 SGHVS, CDR2 FQNEAQ. V lost 0 bases and J lost 5; bases outside the gene matches: 5. The CDR3 runs 16 residues. The chain's CDR3 is CASSLATSGSGETQYF. DNA of the CDR3: TGTGCCAGCAGCTTAGCCACTAGCGGGAGTGGTGAGACCCAGTACTTC.

The chain recombines TRBV29-1 with TRBJ1-2, with D perhaps matching TRBD1 (5 bases). The ends were cut back, 4 bases at V and 7 bases at J, with 16 bases in the middle. Germline assignment: CDR1 SQVTM and CDR2 ANQGSEA. The CDR3 covers 13 residues. Here the CDR3 reads CSVVQQVGRGYTF. CDR3 coding DNA: TGCAGCGTTGTTCAACAGGTCGGTCGTGGCTACACCTTC. The full variable domain, with the rest looked up from reference TRBV29-1 and TRBJ1-2, is SAVISQKPSRDICQRGTSLTIQCQVDSQVTMMFWYRQQPGQSLTLIATANQGSEATYESGFVIDKFPISRPNLTFSTLTVSNMSPEDSSIYLCSVVQQVGRGYTFGSGTRLTVV.

Only a few counts were recorded for this clone. The same CDR3 arises from other DNA sequences in this sample as well. V usage is TRBV7-9 and J usage is TRBJ1-1; 10 bases line up with TRBD1. Unmatched junction bases numbered 6, after V lost 4 bases and J lost 4 bases. CDR3 length: 15 amino acids. CDR1 and CDR2 (germline): SEHNR, FQNEAQ (reference sequence). CDR3 bases: TGTGCCAGCAGCTCTTCTAGGACAGGGGGCACTGAAGCTTTCTTT. Protein: CASSSSRTGGTEAFF.

This rearrangement joins TRBV30 to TRBJ1-3, with a tentative D call TRBD1 (5 bases). V was pared by 1 base and J by 4 bases, with 17 bases between. Germline CDR1 and CDR2: GTSNPN and SVGIG (reference sequence). This CDR3 contains 16 residues. CDR3 residues: CAWSALGRGGGNTIYF. CDR3 nucleotides: TGTGCCTGGAGTGCCCTGGGGCGGGGAGGAGGAAACACCATATATTTT.

This clone was recorded a few times. The J gene is TRBJ1-4, the V gene TRBV27; D is perhaps TRBD1 (6 bases). This CDR3 region has 15 residues. Germline assignment: CDR1 MNHEY and CDR2 SMNVEV (reference sequence). Deletions cut 5 bases from V and 7 bases from J, with 17 bases between. CDR3 nucleotide sequence: TGTGCCAGCAGTCTTCAGACAGGTGGACTTGAAAAACTGTTTTTT. It yields the protein CASSLQTGGLEKLFF.

This chain joins TRBV5-6 and TRBJ1-3; the D gene is possibly TRBD1 (6 bases). There are 17 residues in the CDR3. Deletions cut 1 base from V and 0 bases from J, with 14 bases between. Germline loops: CDR1 SGHDT, CDR2 YYEEEE. In nucleotides, the CDR3 is TGTGCCAGCAGCTTGCCGGCAGGGGCGAACTCTGGAAACACCATATATTTT. It is translated as CASSLPAGANSGNTIYF.

V and J are TRBV30 and TRBJ2-2, with 11 bases lining up with TRBD1. Trimming cost V 6 bases and J 0 bases; bases outside gene matches: 18. Germline loops: CDR1 GTSNPN, CDR2 SVGIG (reference sequence). There are 20 residues in the CDR3. The CDR3 region is CACELNVRDRGSSNTGELFF. The CDR3 nucleotides read TGTGCCTGTGAGTTGAATGTCCGGGACAGGGGGTCCTCGAACACCGGGGAGCTGTTTTTT.

V gene TRBV7-2 combines with J gene TRBJ1-1; no firm D call. The CDR3 extends over 13 amino acids. Germline-derived CDR1 and CDR2 are SGHTA and FQGNSA. V was clipped by 1 base and J by 8 bases, with 11 bases between them. The CDR3 coding sequence is TGTGCCAGCAGCTTAGACATTGTGACAGAAGCTTTCTTT. Its translation is CASSLDIVTEAFF.